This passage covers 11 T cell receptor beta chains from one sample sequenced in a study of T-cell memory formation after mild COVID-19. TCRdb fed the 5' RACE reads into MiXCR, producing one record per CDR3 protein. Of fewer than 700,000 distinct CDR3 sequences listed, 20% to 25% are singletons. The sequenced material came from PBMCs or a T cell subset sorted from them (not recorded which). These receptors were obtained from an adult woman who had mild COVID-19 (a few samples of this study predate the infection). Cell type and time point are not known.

The CDR3 nucleotides read TGTGCCAGCAGCCCCCTTGGAGCGGGAGGAGAGACCCAGTACTTC. Protein: CASSPLGAGGETQYF. This chain connects TRBV3-1 to TRBJ2-5; 9 positions match TRBD2. The V and J ends lost 4 bases and 4 bases, in that order; junction bases with no gene match: 7. CDR3 length equals 15 residues. Per germline, CDR1 LGHDT and CDR2 YNNKEL (reference sequence).

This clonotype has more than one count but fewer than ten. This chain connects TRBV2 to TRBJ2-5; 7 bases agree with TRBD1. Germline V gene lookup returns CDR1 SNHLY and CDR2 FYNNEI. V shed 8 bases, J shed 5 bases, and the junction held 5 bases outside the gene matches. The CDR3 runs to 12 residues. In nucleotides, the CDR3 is TGTGCCAGCGACAGGGATAGGGAGACCCAGTACTTC. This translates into CASDRDRETQYF.

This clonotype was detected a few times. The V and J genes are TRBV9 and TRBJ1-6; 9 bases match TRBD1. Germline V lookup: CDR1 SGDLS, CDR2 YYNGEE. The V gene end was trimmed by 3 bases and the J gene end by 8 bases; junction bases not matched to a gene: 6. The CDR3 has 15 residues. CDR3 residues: CASSAQGAIDSPLHF. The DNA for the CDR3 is TGTGCCAGCAGCGCACAGGGGGCGATCGATTCACCCCTCCACTTT. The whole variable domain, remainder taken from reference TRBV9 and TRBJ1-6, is DSGVTQTPKHLITATGQRVTLRCSPRSGDLSVYWYQQSLDQGLQFLIQYYNGEERAKGNILERFSAQQFPDLHSELNLSSLELGDSALYFCASSAQGAIDSPLHFGNGTRLTVT.

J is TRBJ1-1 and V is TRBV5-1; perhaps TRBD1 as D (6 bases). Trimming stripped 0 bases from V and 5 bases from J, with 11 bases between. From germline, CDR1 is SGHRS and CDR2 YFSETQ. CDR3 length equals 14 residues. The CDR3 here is CASSLAGASTEAFF. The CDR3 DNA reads TGCGCCAGCAGCTTGGCAGGGGCGAGTACTGAAGCTTTCTTT. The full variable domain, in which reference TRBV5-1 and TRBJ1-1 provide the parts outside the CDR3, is KAGVTQTPRYLIKTRGQQVTLSCSPISGHRSVSWYQQTPGQGLQFLFEYFSETQRNKGNFPGRFSGRQFSNSRSEMNVSTLELGDSALYLCASSLAGASTEAFFGQGTRLTVV.

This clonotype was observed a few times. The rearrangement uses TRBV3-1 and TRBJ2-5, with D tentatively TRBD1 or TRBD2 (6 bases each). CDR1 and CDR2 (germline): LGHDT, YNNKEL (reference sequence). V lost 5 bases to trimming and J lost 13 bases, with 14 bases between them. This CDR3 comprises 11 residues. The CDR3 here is CASSSPGAWYF. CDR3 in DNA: TGTGCCAGCAGCTCCCCGGGGGCCTGGTACTTC.

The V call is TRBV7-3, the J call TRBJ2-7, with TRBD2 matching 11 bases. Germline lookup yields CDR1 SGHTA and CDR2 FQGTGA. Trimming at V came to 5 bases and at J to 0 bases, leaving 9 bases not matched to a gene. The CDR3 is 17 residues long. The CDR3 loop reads CASSLPPTSGISYEQYF. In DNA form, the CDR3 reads TGTGCCAGCAGCCTTCCCCCGACTAGCGGGATCTCCTACGAGCAGTACTTC.

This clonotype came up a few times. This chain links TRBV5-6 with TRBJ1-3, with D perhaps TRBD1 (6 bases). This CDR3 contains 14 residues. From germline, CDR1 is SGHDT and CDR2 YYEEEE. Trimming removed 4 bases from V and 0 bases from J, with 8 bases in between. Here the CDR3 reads CASSHRDSGNTIYF. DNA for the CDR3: TGTGCCAGCAGCCACAGGGACTCTGGAAACACCATATATTTT.

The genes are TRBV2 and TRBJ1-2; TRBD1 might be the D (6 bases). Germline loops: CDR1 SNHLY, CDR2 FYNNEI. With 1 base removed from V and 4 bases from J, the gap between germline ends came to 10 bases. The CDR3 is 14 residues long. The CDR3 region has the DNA TGTGCCAGCAGTGAAGTTCGGACAGTCTATGGCTACACCTTC. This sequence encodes CASSEVRTVYGYTF.

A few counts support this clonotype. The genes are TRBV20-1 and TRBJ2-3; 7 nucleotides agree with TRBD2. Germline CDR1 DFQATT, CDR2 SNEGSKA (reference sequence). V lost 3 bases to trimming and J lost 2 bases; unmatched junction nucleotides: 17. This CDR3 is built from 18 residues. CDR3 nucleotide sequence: TGCAGTGCTAGGCCCGGGACTAACCCTATAACCAACACAGATACGCAGTATTTT. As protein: CSARPGTNPITNTDTQYF.

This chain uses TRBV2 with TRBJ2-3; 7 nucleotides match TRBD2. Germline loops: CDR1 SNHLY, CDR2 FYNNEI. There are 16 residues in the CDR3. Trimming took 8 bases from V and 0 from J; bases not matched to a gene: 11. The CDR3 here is CASEERGYSSTDTQYF. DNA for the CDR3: TGTGCCAGCGAAGAGCGGGGATACTCTAGCACAGATACGCAGTATTTT.

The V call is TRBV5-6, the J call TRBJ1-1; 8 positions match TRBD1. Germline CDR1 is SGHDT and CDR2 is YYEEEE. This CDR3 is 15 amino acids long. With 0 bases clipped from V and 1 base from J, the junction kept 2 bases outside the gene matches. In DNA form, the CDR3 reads TGTGCCAGCAGCTTGGCAGGGGGCCGGAACACTGAAGCTTTCTTT. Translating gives CASSLAGGRNTEAFF.